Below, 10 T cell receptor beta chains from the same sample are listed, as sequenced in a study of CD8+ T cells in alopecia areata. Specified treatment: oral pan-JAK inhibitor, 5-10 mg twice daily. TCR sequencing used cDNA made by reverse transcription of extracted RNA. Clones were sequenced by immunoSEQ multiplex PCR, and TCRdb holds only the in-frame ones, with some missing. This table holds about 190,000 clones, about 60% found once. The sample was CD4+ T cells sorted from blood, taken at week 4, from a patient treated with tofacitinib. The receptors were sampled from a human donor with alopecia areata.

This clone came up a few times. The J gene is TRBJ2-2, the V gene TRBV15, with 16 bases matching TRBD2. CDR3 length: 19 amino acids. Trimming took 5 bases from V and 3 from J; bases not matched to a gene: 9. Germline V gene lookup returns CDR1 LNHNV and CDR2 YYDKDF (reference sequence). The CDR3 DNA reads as TGTGCCACCAGCTCCGGGACTAGCGGGAGGGCCAGGGACACCGGGGAGCTGTTTTTT. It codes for CATSSGTSGRARDTGELFF.

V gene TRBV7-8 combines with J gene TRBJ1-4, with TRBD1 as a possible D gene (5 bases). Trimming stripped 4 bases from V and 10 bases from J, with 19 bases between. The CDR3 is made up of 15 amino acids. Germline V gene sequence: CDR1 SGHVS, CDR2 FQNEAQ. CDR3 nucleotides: TGTGCCAGCAGCTCCCGCCCGATCCTGGGGGGAAAACTGTTTTTT. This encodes CASSSRPILGGKLFF.

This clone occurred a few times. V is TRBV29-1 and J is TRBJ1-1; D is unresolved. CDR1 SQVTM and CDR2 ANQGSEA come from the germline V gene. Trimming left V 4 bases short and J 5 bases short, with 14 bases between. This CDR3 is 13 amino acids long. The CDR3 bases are TGCAGCGTTGCGCGGCAGGTGTCGACTGAAGCTTTCTTT. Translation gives CSVARQVSTEAFF.

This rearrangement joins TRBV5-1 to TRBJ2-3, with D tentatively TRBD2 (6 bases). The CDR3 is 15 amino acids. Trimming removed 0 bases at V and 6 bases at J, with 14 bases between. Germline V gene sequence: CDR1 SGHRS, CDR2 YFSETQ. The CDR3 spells CASSLAGGPGDTQYF. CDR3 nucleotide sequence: TGCGCCAGCAGCTTGGCCGGGGGACCGGGGGATACGCAGTATTTT.

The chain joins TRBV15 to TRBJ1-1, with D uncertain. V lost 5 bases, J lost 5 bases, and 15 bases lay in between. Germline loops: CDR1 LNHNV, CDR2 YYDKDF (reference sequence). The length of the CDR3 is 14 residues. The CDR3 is CATSLLERGTEAFF. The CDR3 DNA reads TGTGCCACCAGCTTATTGGAACGAGGGACTGAAGCTTTCTTT.

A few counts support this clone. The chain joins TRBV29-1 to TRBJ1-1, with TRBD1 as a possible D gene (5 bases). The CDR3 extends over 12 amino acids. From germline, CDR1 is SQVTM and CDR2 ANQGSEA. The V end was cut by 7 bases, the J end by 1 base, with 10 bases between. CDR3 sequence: CSGLTGNTEAFF. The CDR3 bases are TGCAGCGGGTTAACAGGGAACACTGAAGCTTTCTTT.

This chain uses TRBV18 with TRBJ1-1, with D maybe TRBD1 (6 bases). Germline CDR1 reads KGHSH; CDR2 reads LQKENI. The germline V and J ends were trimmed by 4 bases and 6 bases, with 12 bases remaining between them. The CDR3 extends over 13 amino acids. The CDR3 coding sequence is TGTGCCAGCTCACAAAAGGAGGGGGCTGAAGCTTTCTTT. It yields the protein CASSQKEGAEAFF.

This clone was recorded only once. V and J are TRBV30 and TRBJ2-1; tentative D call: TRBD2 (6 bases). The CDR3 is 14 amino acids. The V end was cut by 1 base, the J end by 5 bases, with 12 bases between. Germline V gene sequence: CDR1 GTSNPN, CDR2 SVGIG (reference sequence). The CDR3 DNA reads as TGTGCCTGGAGTGCCGGGACTCCCAACAATGAGCAGTTCTTC. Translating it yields CAWSAGTPNNEQFF.

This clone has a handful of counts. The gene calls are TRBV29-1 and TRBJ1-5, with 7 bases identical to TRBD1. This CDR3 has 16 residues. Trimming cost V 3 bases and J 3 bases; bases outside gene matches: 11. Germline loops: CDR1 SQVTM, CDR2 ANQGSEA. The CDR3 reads CSVDEGALEVNQPQHF. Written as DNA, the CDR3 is TGCAGCGTTGACGAGGGGGCGCTGGAGGTCAATCAGCCCCAGCATTTT.

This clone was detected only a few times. The CDR3 loop is CSVRAGAGGELFF. In DNA form, the CDR3 reads TGCAGCGTCCGAGCGGGAGCGGGCGGGGAGCTGTTTTTT. The J gene is TRBJ2-2, the V gene TRBV29-1; 8 nucleotides line up with TRBD2. The CDR3 extends over 13 amino acids. CDR1 is SQVTM and CDR2 is ANQGSEA in the germline V gene. V lost 6 bases, J lost 7 bases, and 7 bases stayed unmatched.